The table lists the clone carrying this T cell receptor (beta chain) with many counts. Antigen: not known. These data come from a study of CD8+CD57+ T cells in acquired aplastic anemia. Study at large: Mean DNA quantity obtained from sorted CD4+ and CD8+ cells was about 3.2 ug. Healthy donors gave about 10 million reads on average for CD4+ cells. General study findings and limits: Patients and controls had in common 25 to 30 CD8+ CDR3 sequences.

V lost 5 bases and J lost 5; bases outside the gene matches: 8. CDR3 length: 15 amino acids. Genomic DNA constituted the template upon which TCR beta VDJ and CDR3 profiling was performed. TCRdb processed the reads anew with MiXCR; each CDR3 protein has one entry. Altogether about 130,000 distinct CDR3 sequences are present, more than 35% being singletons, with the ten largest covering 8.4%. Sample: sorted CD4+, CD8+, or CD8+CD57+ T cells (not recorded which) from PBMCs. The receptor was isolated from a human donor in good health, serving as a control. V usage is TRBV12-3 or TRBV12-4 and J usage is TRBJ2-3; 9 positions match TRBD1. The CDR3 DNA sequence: TGTGCCAGCAGTATGGGGACAGGGAGGGGAGATACGCAGTATTTT. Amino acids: CASSMGTGRGDTQYF.